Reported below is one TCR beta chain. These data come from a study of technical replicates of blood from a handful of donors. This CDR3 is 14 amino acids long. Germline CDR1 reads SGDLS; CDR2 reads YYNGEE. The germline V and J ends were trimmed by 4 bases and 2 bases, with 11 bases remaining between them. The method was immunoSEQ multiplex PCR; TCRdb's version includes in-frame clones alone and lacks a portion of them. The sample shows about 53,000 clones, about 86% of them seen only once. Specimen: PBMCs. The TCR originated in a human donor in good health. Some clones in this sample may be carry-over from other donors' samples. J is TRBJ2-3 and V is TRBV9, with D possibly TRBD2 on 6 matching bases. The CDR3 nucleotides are TGTGCCAGCAGCCGGCGGGGCCCCACAGATACGCAGTATTTT. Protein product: CASSRRGPTDTQYF.